This T cell receptor beta chain was captured in a study of shared clonotypes between healthy human individuals. Study-wide findings and caveats: Only blood was sampled; tissue repertoires likely differ. In general, naive subsets displayed greater estimated richness than memory subsets did.

In the case of this clone: Its antigen is undetermined. At one boundary the junction diverges from the germline segment, which might be a read error.

Here immunoSEQ multiplex PCR was the method, and the copy in TCRdb shows in-frame clones only, minus some. Among over 950,000 clones, approximately 80% were seen once, and the ten largest hold 0.85% to 1%. Sequenced input: memory CD4+ T cells from PBMCs. Regarding subset: CD45RA-negative fraction. The origin of this receptor is a man aged 18 to 29 in good health. Some clones in this sample may be carry-over from other donors' samples.

For the CDR3, the DNA is TGCACCAGCAGCCCACTAGCGGGAGGCGACGAGCAGTACTTC. Translated: CTSSPLAGGDEQYF. The genes are TRBV5-1 and TRBJ2-7; 12 positions agree with TRBD2. CDR3 length: 14 amino acids. CDR1 SGHRS and CDR2 YFSETQ come from the germline V gene.